The following is a T cell receptor (beta chain) sequence with its context. Antigen: not known. Germline V gives CDR1 SGDLS, CDR2 YYNGEE. The CDR3 is 17 amino acids. With 2 bases clipped from V and 0 bases from J, the junction kept 5 bases outside the gene matches. This specimen comes from a study of T cell responses to AZD1222 COVID-19 vaccine. Some clones are missing from TCRdb's copy, which holds only in-frame ones; the method was immunoSEQ multiplex PCR. This sample has 110,000 to 150,000 clones, with 92% found just once. Study observations and caveats: Vaccine-associated CD4 TCRs ranged over spike, dominating at 160-218 and 743-854.

The chain uses TRBV9 and TRBJ2-1; the match to TRBD1 covers 10 bases. This receptor was identified in an adult who received the AZD1222 COVID-19 vaccine. The sample consisted of peripheral blood, taken 28 days after the second AZD1222 dose. CDR3: CASSVLGQGSSYNEQFF. Here the CDR3 DNA reads TGTGCCAGCAGCGTCTTGGGACAGGGGAGCTCCTACAATGAGCAGTTCTTC.